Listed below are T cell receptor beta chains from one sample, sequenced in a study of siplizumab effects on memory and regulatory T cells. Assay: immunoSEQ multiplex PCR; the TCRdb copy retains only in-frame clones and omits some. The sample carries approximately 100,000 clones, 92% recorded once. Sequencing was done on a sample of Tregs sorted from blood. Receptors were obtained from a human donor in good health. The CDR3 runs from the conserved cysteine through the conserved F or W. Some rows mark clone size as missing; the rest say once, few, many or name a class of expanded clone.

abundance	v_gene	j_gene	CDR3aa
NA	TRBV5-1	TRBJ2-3	CASSLPTDTQYF
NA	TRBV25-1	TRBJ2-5	CASSESGRATQETQYF
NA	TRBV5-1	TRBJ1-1	CASSNLQGAHTEAFF
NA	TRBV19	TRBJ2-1	CASKRLWGDEQFF
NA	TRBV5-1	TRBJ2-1	CASNAFGNEQFF
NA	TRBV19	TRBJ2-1	CASSLQFGLVSEQFF
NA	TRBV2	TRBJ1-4	CASSSAGDTNEKLFF
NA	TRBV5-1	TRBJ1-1	CASSLAGYSIGRAEAFF
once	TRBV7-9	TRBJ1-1	CASSLVSQGLAYTEAFF
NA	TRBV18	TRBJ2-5	CASSPRDQETQYF
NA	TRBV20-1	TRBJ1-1	CKPGPGTTFF
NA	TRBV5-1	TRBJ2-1	CASSLGTSGAIRRFF
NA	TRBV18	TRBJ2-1	CASSPLQGSHQFF
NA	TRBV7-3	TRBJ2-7	CASRTTLGSYEQYF
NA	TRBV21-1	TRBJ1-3	CASSPWDRGRFGNTIYF
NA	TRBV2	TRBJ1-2	CASSEINRGYGYTF
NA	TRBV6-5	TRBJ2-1	CASSQPPDSEQFF
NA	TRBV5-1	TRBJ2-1	CASSSQRVSYNEQFF
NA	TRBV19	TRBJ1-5	CASSLDRAGQPQHF
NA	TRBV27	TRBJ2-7	CASSLSAWGTDEQYF
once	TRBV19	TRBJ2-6	CATVSSGANVLTF
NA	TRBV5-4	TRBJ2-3	CASSSRGSGDTQYF
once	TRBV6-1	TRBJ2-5	CASSWGVGETQYF
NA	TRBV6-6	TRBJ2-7	CASRGGSSYEQYF
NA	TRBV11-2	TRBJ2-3	CASSLETLPDTQYF
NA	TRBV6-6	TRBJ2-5	CASGSLQETQYF
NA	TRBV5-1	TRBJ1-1	CASRDRVNTEAFF
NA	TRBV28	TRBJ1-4	CASSLGQVNEKLFF
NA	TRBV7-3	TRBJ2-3	CASSLVGTADTQYF
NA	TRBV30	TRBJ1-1	CAWGSRLLNTEAFF
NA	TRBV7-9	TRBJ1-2	CASSLNYRTNYGYTF
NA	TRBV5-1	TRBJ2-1	CASSLYATEQFF
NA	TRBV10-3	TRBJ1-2	CAIRGGAENYGYTF
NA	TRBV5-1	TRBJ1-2	CASSAITVDYGYTF
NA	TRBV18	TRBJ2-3	CASSPGGLSTDTQYF
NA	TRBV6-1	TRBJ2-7	CAGSGRTGSDEQYF
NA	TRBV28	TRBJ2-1	CASGDTKGQGVYNEQFF
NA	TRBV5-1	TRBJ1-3	CASSSGRRSGNTIYF
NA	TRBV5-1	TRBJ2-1	CASSLRQPGNEQFF
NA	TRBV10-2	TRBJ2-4	CASSESNIQYF
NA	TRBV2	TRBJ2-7	CASSGNSHSYEQYF
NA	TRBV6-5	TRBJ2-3	CASTQGAVSTDTQYF
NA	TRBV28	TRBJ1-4	CASSFSVGEKLFF
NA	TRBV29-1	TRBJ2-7	CSVAYGGTYEQYF
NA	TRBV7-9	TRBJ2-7	CASSNLRVSIYEQYF
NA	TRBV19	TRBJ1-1	CASSKGPRVNTEAFF
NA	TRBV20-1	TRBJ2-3	CSATEYYTQYF
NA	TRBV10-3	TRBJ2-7	CAIRPGANSYEQYF
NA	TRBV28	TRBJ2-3	CATSSGSTTDTQYF
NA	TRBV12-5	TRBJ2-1	CASGLVLGGTYNEQFF
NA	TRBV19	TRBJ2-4	CASSRRTSGRPEEAKNIQYF
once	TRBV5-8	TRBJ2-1	CASSSTSGRIGEQFF
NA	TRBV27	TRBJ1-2	CASSLGRTNYGYTF
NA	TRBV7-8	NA	CASSLEGLAGRHEQYF